The 26 T cell receptor beta chains given below trace back to one sample, sequenced in a study of PD-1 blockade in mismatch repair-deficient tumors. Sequencing was performed with immunoSEQ multiplex PCR; in TCRdb, only in-frame clones are kept and a portion is missing. This table has about 35,000 clones, approximately 80% appearing once. The material sequenced was PBMCs, taken approximately 6 weeks after starting pembrolizumab. The source is an adult with mismatch repair-deficient cancer.

The rearrangement uses TRBV6-1 and TRBJ2-7; possibly TRBD1 for D (7 bases). CDR1 and CDR2 from the germline V gene are MNHNS and SASEGT. The CDR3 has 15 residues. With 2 bases removed from V and 4 bases from J, the gap between germline ends came to 15 bases. CDR3: CASSERVRGVYEQYF. CDR3 in DNA: TGTGCCAGCAGTGAACGTGTCAGGGGGGTTTACGAGCAGTACTTC.

The chain couples TRBV9 to TRBJ2-5; 7 bases are shared with TRBD2. Trimming removed 3 bases from V and 0 bases from J; junction bases left unmatched: 5. The length of the CDR3 is 15 residues. The germline gives CDR1 SGDLS, CDR2 YYNGEE. The chain's CDR3 is CASSAELAYQETQYF. For the CDR3, the DNA is TGTGCCAGCAGCGCCGAACTAGCGTACCAAGAGACCCAGTACTTC.

The chain recombines TRBV18 with TRBJ2-2, with D possibly matching TRBD1 (6 bases). The length of the CDR3 is 15 residues. The germline V and J ends were trimmed by 4 bases and 5 bases, with 14 bases remaining between them. Germline loops: CDR1 KGHSH, CDR2 LQKENI. CDR3 DNA sequence: TGTGCCAGCTCACAAGAGGGGGTTCGGACCGGGGAGCTGTTTTTT. Protein sequence: CASSQEGVRTGELFF.

The count of this clone is one. A read error may account for a junction end that differs from germline. The gene calls are TRBV7-7 and TRBJ1-2; the D gene is possibly TRBD1 (6 bases). Germline CDR1 SSHAT, CDR2 FNYEAQ (reference sequence). CDR3 length: 12 amino acids. CDR3 bases: TGTGCTAGCAGCCAACAGGGATATGGCTACACCTTC. Encoded protein: CASSQQGYGYTF. The full variable domain, with the rest looked up from reference TRBV7-7 and TRBJ1-2, is GAGVSQSPRYKVTKRGQDVTLRCDPISSHATLYWYQQALGQGPEFLTYFNYEAQPDKSGLPSDRFSAERPEGSISTLTIQRTEQRDSAMYRCASSQQGYGYTFGSGTRLTVV.

The J gene is TRBJ1-1, the V gene TRBV5-1; D is uncertain. CDR3 length: 15 amino acids. Trimming removed 5 bases from V and 1 base from J, with 15 bases in between. Germline values: CDR1 SGHRS, CDR2 YFSETQ. CDR3 in DNA: TGCGCCAGCAGATTGACTGATACCCAGAACACTGAAGCTTTCTTT. It specifies CASRLTDTQNTEAFF.

This clone was observed once. CDR3 in amino acids: CASSPQETQYF. The CDR3 DNA is TGTGCCAGCTCACCTCAGGAGACCCAGTACTTC. J is TRBJ2-5 and V is TRBV18; D gene uncertain. This CDR3 contains 11 residues. V was trimmed by 3 bases and J by 5 bases, leaving 4 bases between them. Germline CDR1 KGHSH, CDR2 LQKENI.

The chain carries TRBV28 and TRBJ2-7; no clear D gene. Germline CDR1 reads MDHEN; CDR2 reads SYDVKM. V was pared by 7 bases and J by 0 bases, with 13 bases between. The CDR3 length is 14 residues. This CDR3 reads CASTEYLSSYEQYF. The CDR3 DNA follows: TGTGCCAGCACGGAGTATTTATCCTCCTACGAGCAGTACTTC.

In its sample, this clone was seen a few times. The chain employs TRBV9 and TRBJ2-7; weak D call: TRBD1 (5 bases). V was pared by 1 base and J by 3 bases, with 5 bases between. Germline CDR1 SGDLS, CDR2 YYNGEE. The CDR3 runs 12 residues. This CDR3 reads CASSVQGYEQYF. For the CDR3, the DNA is TGTGCCAGCAGCGTACAGGGCTACGAGCAGTACTTC.

This chain joins TRBV27 and TRBJ2-7, with TRBD2 identical over 12 bases. The CDR3 runs to 15 residues. Germline V gives CDR1 MNHEY, CDR2 SMNVEV (reference sequence). V dropped 2 bases and J dropped 6; count of bases not matched to a gene: 5. This CDR3 reads CASSLLAGGPGEQYF. CDR3 DNA sequence: TGTGCCAGCAGTTTACTAGCGGGAGGGCCGGGCGAGCAGTACTTC.

This chain joins TRBV9 and TRBJ2-2, with a weak D call TRBD1 (5 bases). The ends were cut back, 0 bases at V and 2 bases at J, with 8 bases in the middle. The CDR3 loop spans 15 amino acids. Looked up from germline, CDR1 is SGDLS and CDR2 is YYNGEE. The CDR3 DNA reads as TGTGCCAGCAGCGTAGGTCAGGGTAACACCGGGGAGCTGTTTTTT. Translated, it gives CASSVGQGNTGELFF.

This clone has just one count. In nucleotides, the CDR3 is TGTGCCTGGAGTGTCAAACAGGGCCGGAACACTGAAGCTTTCTTT. Its translation: CAWSVKQGRNTEAFF. The gene calls are TRBV30 and TRBJ1-1; a possible D gene is TRBD1 (6 bases). CDR3 length: 15 residues. V shed 0 bases and J shed 1 base, with 12 bases lying between them. Germline lookup yields CDR1 GTSNPN and CDR2 SVGIG (reference sequence).

V is TRBV19 and J is TRBJ2-7; TRBD2 aligns across 12 bases. The length of the CDR3 is 14 residues. The germline V gene has CDR1 LNHDA and CDR2 SQIVND (reference sequence). V shed 6 bases, J shed 3 bases, and the junction held 3 bases outside the gene matches. DNA of the CDR3: TGTGCCAGTAGGAGGACTAGCGGGAACTACGAGCAGTACTTC. It codes for CASRRTSGNYEQYF.

The J gene is TRBJ2-1, the V gene TRBV19; TRBD2 matches 8 bases. The CDR3 runs to 14 residues. V shed 4 bases and J 9 bases; nucleotides not matched to a gene: 8. CDR1 is LNHDA, CDR2 SQIVND, per germline (reference sequence). Here the CDR3 reads CASSTSGTRGEQFF. In nucleotides, the CDR3 is TGTGCCAGTAGTACCTCCGGGACTAGGGGTGAGCAGTTCTTC.

A few counts support this clone. The chain is built from TRBV2 and TRBJ2-7; 7 bases are a match to TRBD1. CDR3 length equals 13 residues. From germline, CDR1 is SNHLY and CDR2 FYNNEI. The J segment lost 3 bases and the V segment lost 5 bases, leaving 4 bases of the junction unmatched. The CDR3 bases are TGTGCCAGCAGTCCCGGGACAGACTACGAGCAGTACTTC. Protein sequence: CASSPGTDYEQYF.

Worth noting for this clone: The junction departs from the called germline gene at one end, perhaps through a read error. This rearrangement joins TRBV27 to TRBJ2-7; 7 bases map to TRBD2. This CDR3 has 16 amino acids. CDR1 MNHEY and CDR2 SMNVEV come from the germline V gene (reference sequence). DNA for the CDR3: TGTACCAGCAGTTCCCATCCGCAAATGACTAGCAAGGGCCTTTACTTC. It is translated as CTSSSHPQMTSKGLYF.

This sequence joins TRBV7-9 and TRBJ1-4, with D tentatively TRBD1 (6 bases). The germline V gene encodes CDR1 SEHNR and CDR2 FQNEAQ (reference sequence). V was shortened by 4 bases and J by 10 bases, with 10 bases between the two germline ends. CDR3 length: 12 residues. CDR3 sequence reads: CASSSDRPKLFF. As DNA, the CDR3 is TGTGCCAGCAGCTCCGACAGGCCAAAACTGTTTTTT.

The chain carries TRBV4-1 and TRBJ2-7; 7 bases are shared with TRBD1. Germline lookup yields CDR1 MGHRA and CDR2 YSYEKL. The CDR3 covers 14 residues. V shed 2 bases and J 7 bases; nucleotides not matched to a gene: 8. CDR3 sequence reads: CASSQTDRTREQYF. In DNA, the CDR3 is TGCGCCAGCAGCCAAACGGACAGGACCCGGGAGCAGTACTTC.

The chain is built from TRBV2 and TRBJ1-5; D is ambiguous. V lost 2 bases, J lost 0 bases, and 8 bases lay in between. This CDR3 region has 15 residues. Germline loops: CDR1 SNHLY, CDR2 FYNNEI. The CDR3: CASSEQSLSNQPQHF. The CDR3 DNA reads as TGTGCCAGCAGTGAACAGTCCCTTAGCAATCAGCCCCAGCATTTT.

The chain is built from TRBV28 and TRBJ2-7; D is possibly TRBD2 (7 bases). The CDR3 sequence is 15 residues long. With 2 bases removed from V and 2 bases from J, the gap between germline ends came to 13 bases. In germline, CDR1 is MDHEN, CDR2 SYDVKM. Written as DNA, the CDR3 is TGTGCCAGCAGTTTACGTTTGGGGGGGCCCTACGAGCAGTACTTC. Translated, it gives CASSLRLGGPYEQYF.

The chain is built from TRBV6-1 and TRBJ1-2; tentatively, D is TRBD1 (5 bases). The length of the CDR3 is 13 residues. The V and J ends lost 4 bases and 7 bases respectively, with 13 bases between them. Germline V gene data show CDR1 as MNHNS and CDR2 as SASEGT. The CDR3 DNA is TGTGCCAGCAGTGTACAGGACTATGGTGGCTACACCTTC. It yields the protein CASSVQDYGGYTF.

The chain has TRBV5-4 and TRBJ1-4; no clear D. Germline V gene data show CDR1 as SGHNT and CDR2 as YYREEE (reference sequence). The CDR3 runs 14 residues. V lost 4 bases and J 4 bases, leaving 11 bases between the germline ends. CDR3 sequence: CASSVGPGNEKLFF. Written as DNA, the CDR3 is TGTGCCAGCAGCGTGGGCCCGGGTAATGAAAAACTGTTTTTT.

The chain couples TRBV7-9 to TRBJ1-4; 8 bases match TRBD1. The V gene's germline CDR1 is SEHNR and CDR2 FQNEAQ (reference sequence). The CDR3 has 15 amino acids. The junction had 6 bases not matched to a gene; V was cut back by 7 bases and J by 2 bases. Written as DNA, the CDR3 is TGTGCCAGCACAAAGGGACAGGCGACTAATGAAAAACTGTTTTTT. Translating it yields CASTKGQATNEKLFF.

The V call is TRBV5-4, the J call TRBJ2-1; no clear D. Trimming pared 4 bases from V and 0 bases from J, leaving 5 bases between. The CDR3 contains 13 residues. Germline V gene sequence: CDR1 SGHNT, CDR2 YYREEE (reference sequence). This CDR3 is CASSAISYNEQFF. As DNA, the CDR3 is TGTGCCAGCAGCGCTATCTCCTACAATGAGCAGTTCTTC.

This rearrangement joins TRBV14 to TRBJ2-7, with 9 bases identical to TRBD2. The CDR3 spans 15 residues. V shed 4 bases and J 2 bases; nucleotides not matched to a gene: 6. The germline V gene has CDR1 SGHDN and CDR2 FVKESK. CDR3 in amino acids: CASSPGLAVPYEQYF. The CDR3 DNA reads TGTGCCAGCAGCCCGGGACTAGCTGTGCCCTACGAGCAGTACTTC.

The chain recombines TRBV6-5 with TRBJ2-7; D not certain. Germline V CDR1 and CDR2: MNHEY, SVGAGI. V shed 0 bases and J shed 3 bases, with 12 bases lying between them. The CDR3 loop spans 15 amino acids. The DNA for the CDR3 is TGTGCCAGCAGTTACTCATTCCAGTCCCTCTACGAGCAGTACTTC. It codes for CASSYSFQSLYEQYF.

The V call is TRBV19, the J call TRBJ1-6, with 8 bases that match TRBD1. CDR1 and CDR2 from the germline V gene are LNHDA and SQIVND (reference sequence). J lost 7 bases, V lost 5 bases, and 10 bases had no gene match. The CDR3 has 16 residues. CDR3 nucleotide sequence: TGTGCCAGTAGTGCGACAGGGGTCCTGAGGAATTCACCCCTCCACTTT. Protein product: CASSATGVLRNSPLHF.